Shown below are 16 T cell receptor beta chains from a single sample sequenced in a study of cytomegalovirus exposure and HLA in healthy donors. Primers: 60 Vbeta forward and 13 Jbeta reverse. Some clones are missing from TCRdb's copy, which holds only in-frame ones; the method was immunoSEQ multiplex PCR. This listing includes about 130,000 clones. The sequenced material came from PBMCs. These TCRs come from a man aged 35 to 55 in good health and CMV-seronegative.

This chain links TRBV19 with TRBJ2-7; TRBD2 agrees at 10 bases. The CDR3 has 16 amino acids. V dropped 2 bases and J dropped 5; count of bases not matched to a gene: 9. Looked up from germline, CDR1 is LNHDA and CDR2 is SQIVND (reference sequence). The CDR3 here is CASSILAGTSVHEQYF. DNA for the CDR3: TGTGCCAGTAGTATATTGGCCGGGACTAGCGTTCACGAGCAGTACTTC.

The J gene is TRBJ1-2, the V gene TRBV10-3; D remains unclear. Germline assignment: CDR1 ENHRY and CDR2 SYGVKD. This CDR3 has 15 amino acids. V dropped 0 bases and J dropped 2 bases, with 10 bases sitting between them. DNA of the CDR3: TGTGCCATCAGTGAGTCGGGGAGAATCAACTATGGCTACACCTTC. Its translation: CAISESGRINYGYTF.

This chain connects TRBV9 to TRBJ2-7, with TRBD1 matching 11 bases. The CDR3 is 16 amino acids. V shed 0 bases, J shed 5 bases, and the junction held 7 bases outside the gene matches. Germline CDR1 and CDR2: SGDLS and YYNGEE. The CDR3 bases are TGTGCCAGCAGCGTAGGGGGGACAGGGGGTTTTCACGAGCAGTACTTC. Translating it yields CASSVGGTGGFHEQYF.

The rearrangement links TRBV28 to TRBJ2-7, with 10 nucleotides matching TRBD2. Germline V CDR1 and CDR2: MDHEN, SYDVKM. The junction had 10 bases not matched to a gene; V was cut back by 7 bases and J by 4 bases. The CDR3 is made up of 15 amino acids. CDR3 nucleotide sequence: TGTGCCAGCACCTCAGGGGCTAGCGGGAGTTACGAGCAGTACTTC. Amino acid sequence: CASTSGASGSYEQYF.

DNA of the CDR3: TGTGCCAGCAGCCCACCCTTAGCGGGAGGGCCGTACTTC. Amino acids: CASSPPLAGGPYF. The chain joins TRBV11-3 to TRBJ2-5, with 11 bases that match TRBD2. With V trimmed by 5 bases and J by 13 bases, 9 bases remained unmatched. This CDR3 contains 13 residues. CDR1 and CDR2 (germline): SGHNT, YENEEA. Full variable domain (outside the CDR3, taken from reference TRBV11-3 and TRBJ2-5): EAGVVQSPRYKIIEKKQPVAFWCNPISGHNTLYWYLQNLGQGPELLIRYENEEAVDDSQLPKDRFSAERLKGVDSTLKIQPAELGDSAVYLCASSPPLAGGPYFGPGTRLLVL.

The rearrangement links TRBV6-6 to TRBJ2-1; no firm D call. V shed 5 bases and J shed 7 bases, with 21 bases lying between them. CDR1 is MNHNY and CDR2 is SVGAGI in the germline V gene (reference sequence). The CDR3 runs to 16 residues. CDR3 protein: CASSTAVRPAGNEQFF. CDR3 nucleotides: TGTGCCAGCAGTACGGCCGTGCGGCCAGCCGGAAATGAGCAGTTCTTC.

The chain recombines TRBV28 with TRBJ2-7; unclear D gene. Looked up from germline, CDR1 is MDHEN and CDR2 is SYDVKM. Trimming took 6 bases from V and 6 from J, leaving 12 bases between them. The CDR3 is 12 residues long. DNA of the CDR3: TGTGCCAGCAGAAGTCCCAGGCCCGAGCAGTACTTC. Its protein product is CASRSPRPEQYF.

The J gene is TRBJ2-7, the V gene TRBV7-2; TRBD1 matches 10 bases. Looked up from germline, CDR1 is SGHTA and CDR2 is FQGNSA. With 5 bases clipped from V and 2 bases from J, the junction kept 6 bases outside the gene matches. The CDR3 length is 15 residues. The CDR3 sequence: CASSPGQGLTYEQYF. The CDR3 DNA follows: TGTGCCAGCAGCCCGGGACAGGGGCTAACCTACGAGCAGTACTTC.

This chain uses TRBV19 with TRBJ2-5; D unclear. TRBJ2-7 matches the DNA end more closely, so the J call is doubtful. This CDR3 is built from 13 residues. Germline assignment: CDR1 LNHDA and CDR2 SQIVND (reference sequence). CDR3: CASSIEYSYEQYF. Written as DNA, the CDR3 is TGTGCCAGTAGTATAGAGTACAGCTACGAGCAGTACTTC.

The chain carries TRBV11-2 and TRBJ2-6; 7 nucleotides match TRBD2. This CDR3 has 19 residues. The germline V gene encodes CDR1 SGHAT and CDR2 FQNNGV. Trimming took 1 base from V and 4 from J; bases not matched to a gene: 13. CDR3 sequence (DNA): TGTGCCAGCAGCTTAGGGAGCGGGGTTGCCCTGGGGGGGGCCAACGTCCTGACTTTC. Its protein product is CASSLGSGVALGGANVLTF.

Concerning this clone itself: The sample carries other DNA sequences with the same CDR3. The CDR3 spells CASSRTSGRWYEQYF. In DNA, the CDR3 is TGTGCCAGCAGCCGGACTAGCGGGAGATGGTACGAGCAGTACTTC. The chain couples TRBV7-8 to TRBJ2-7, with 13 bases matching TRBD2. The CDR3 covers 15 residues. Germline trimming cut 5 bases from V and 4 bases from J; bases unmatched to any gene: 5. Looked up from germline, CDR1 is SGHVS and CDR2 is FQNEAQ.

This chain uses TRBV10-3 with TRBJ2-3; possibly TRBD1 for D (5 bases). This CDR3 comprises 14 residues. Germline V gene lookup returns CDR1 ENHRY and CDR2 SYGVKD. V was pared by 10 bases and J by 0 bases, with 14 bases between. CDR3 nucleotides: TGTGCCACCCAGGGTGGCCCTAGCACAGATACGCAGTATTTT. This codes for CATQGGPSTDTQYF.

The genes are TRBV5-1 and TRBJ2-1; TRBD1 matches at 8 bases. V lost 3 bases and J lost 8; bases outside the gene matches: 4. Germline lookup yields CDR1 SGHRS and CDR2 YFSETQ. The CDR3 spans 13 residues. As DNA, the CDR3 is TGCGCCAGCAGCTGGGACAGGCCCCATGAGCAGTTCTTC. As protein: CASSWDRPHEQFF.

This chain joins TRBV10-3 and TRBJ1-1; D remains ambiguous. This CDR3 contains 14 residues. Trimming pared 6 bases from V and 5 bases from J, leaving 16 bases between. From germline, CDR1 is ENHRY and CDR2 SYGVKD. The CDR3 bases are TGTGCCATCAGGTTCGAGGGTTCCGTAACTGAAGCTTTCTTT. Protein: CAIRFEGSVTEAFF.

Regarding this clone: Other nucleotide sequences in the sample specify the same CDR3. The gene calls are TRBV5-1 and TRBJ1-1, with 7 bases lining up with TRBD1. The CDR3 length is 14 residues. Germline CDR1 reads SGHRS; CDR2 reads YFSETQ. The V gene end was trimmed by 3 bases and the J gene end by 1 base; junction bases not matched to a gene: 3. The CDR3: CASSSGQPNTEAFF. CDR3 sequence (DNA): TGCGCCAGCAGCTCGGGACAGCCGAACACTGAAGCTTTCTTT.

The V gene is TRBV4-2, the J gene TRBJ2-7; D perhaps matches TRBD2 (5 bases). Germline values: CDR1 LGHNA, CDR2 YNFKEQ. V was clipped by 3 bases and J by 4 bases, with 16 bases between them. CDR3 size: 15 residues. Written as DNA, the CDR3 is TGTGCCAGCAGCCACCGAGCGGAAACGATTTACGAGCAGTACTTC. Translated: CASSHRAETIYEQYF.